Listed here are 13 T cell receptor beta chains from one sample, sequenced in a study of cytomegalovirus exposure and HLA in healthy donors. It was with 60 Vbeta and 13 Jbeta primers that the PCR ran. Using immunoSEQ multiplex PCR, the repertoire was profiled, and TCRdb retains in-frame clones only, with some absent. The repertoire consists of about 150,000 clones, with roughly 73% occurring once and the leading ten covering more than 1.1%. Sequencing was performed on PBMCs. The receptor source for this set is a woman aged 25 to 39 in good health and CMV-seronegative.

The chain combines TRBV7-2 with TRBJ2-5; either TRBD1 or TRBD2 may fit D (5 bases each). The DNA end favors TRBJ2-7, so the J call may be wrong. The CDR3 spans 14 residues. The V gene's germline CDR1 is SGHTA and CDR2 FQGNSA. The CDR3 reads CASSLWGRDYEQYF. For the CDR3, the DNA is TGTGCCAGCAGCTTATGGGGACGGGACTACGAGCAGTACTTC.

The gene calls are TRBV14 and TRBJ1-4; D possibly corresponds to TRBD1 (6 bases). Germline assignment: CDR1 SGHDN and CDR2 FVKESK. CDR3 length: 16 residues. V lost 2 bases and J 2 bases, leaving 12 bases between the germline ends. The CDR3 spells CASSQLSRGTNEKLFF. DNA for the CDR3: TGTGCCAGCAGCCAATTATCCAGGGGCACTAATGAAAAACTGTTTTTT.

The chain couples TRBV6-6 to TRBJ1-2; 8 bases align to TRBD1. After removal of 2 bases from V and 8 bases from J, the junction contained 7 bases not matched to a gene. Germline CDR1 is MNHNY and CDR2 is SVGAGI (reference sequence). This CDR3 spans 14 amino acids. As DNA, the CDR3 is TGTGCCAGCAGTTACGACAGGGGAGGGATCGGCTACACCTTC. This encodes CASSYDRGGIGYTF.

The V and J genes are TRBV4-2 and TRBJ2-7; no reliable D call. Germline V lookup: CDR1 LGHNA, CDR2 YNFKEQ. With 9 bases removed from V and 0 bases from J, the gap between germline ends came to 6 bases. The CDR3 has 11 residues. CDR3 nucleotide sequence: TGTGCCAGTTCTACCTCCTACGAGCAGTACTTC. It codes for CASSTSYEQYF.

The chain recombines TRBV5-4 with TRBJ1-3; the match to TRBD1 covers 7 bases. The CDR3 covers 16 residues. V shed 4 bases, J shed 0 bases, and the junction held 7 bases outside the gene matches. Germline CDR1 SGHNT, CDR2 YYREEE (reference sequence). CDR3 protein: CASSPDRAVSGNTIYF. CDR3 nucleotide sequence: TGTGCCAGCAGCCCCGACAGGGCGGTCTCTGGAAACACCATATATTTT.

The sample holds one count of this clone. J is TRBJ1-1 and V is TRBV4-1; tentative D call: TRBD1 (5 bases). The CDR3 totals 13 residues. V was cut by 1 base and J by 7 bases, with 10 bases left in between. Germline values: CDR1 MGHRA, CDR2 YSYEKL. The CDR3 protein is CASSQVGGGEAFF. Written as DNA, the CDR3 is TGCGCCAGCAGCCAAGTGGGGGGGGGTGAAGCTTTCTTT.

The chain carries TRBV2 and TRBJ1-2; no reliable D call. Germline V gene lookup returns CDR1 SNHLY and CDR2 FYNNEI. The V and J ends lost 3 bases and 1 base respectively, with 12 bases between them. The CDR3 sequence is 15 residues long. Here the CDR3 reads CASSDPELLNYGYTF. The DNA for the CDR3 is TGTGCCAGCAGTGATCCGGAGCTCCTTAACTATGGCTACACCTTC.

The V and J genes are TRBV2 and TRBJ1-6; 10 bases are shared with TRBD1. Germline V gene sequence: CDR1 SNHLY, CDR2 FYNNEI. This CDR3 region has 14 residues. Trimming removed 6 bases from V and 10 bases from J; junction bases left unmatched: 6. This CDR3 reads CASRGGQGRSPLHF. The CDR3 DNA reads as TGTGCCAGCAGAGGGGGACAGGGGAGATCACCCCTCCACTTT.

The CDR3 DNA reads TGTGCTAGTGGTTTGTATGAGACCCAGTACTTC. Translation gives CASGLYETQYF. The genes are TRBV12-5 and TRBJ2-5; unclear D gene. The germline V gene has CDR1 LGHNT and CDR2 FRNRAP. V was clipped by 2 bases and J by 5 bases, with 3 bases between them. The CDR3 spans 11 residues.

V gene TRBV5-4 combines with J gene TRBJ1-1, with 7 bases identical to TRBD1. Germline trimming cut 3 bases from V and 0 bases from J; bases unmatched to any gene: 14. Germline CDR1 reads SGHNT; CDR2 reads YYREEE (reference sequence). The CDR3 totals 18 residues. The CDR3 region has the DNA TGTGCCAGCAGCTACAGGGGCCGGCTAAACAACATGAACACTGAAGCTTTCTTT. The encoded protein is CASSYRGRLNNMNTEAFF.

This clone was seen once. The chain combines TRBV7-2 with TRBJ2-1, with 7 bases aligning to TRBD1. Germline CDR1 SGHTA, CDR2 FQGNSA. V shed 7 bases, J shed 2 bases, and the junction held 14 bases outside the gene matches. This CDR3 is built from 17 residues. The CDR3 coding sequence is TGTGCCAGCACCGTAGGGGGCTACAGGGCCCCCTACAATGAGCAGTTCTTC. It translates to CASTVGGYRAPYNEQFF.

A few counts support this clone. CDR3 loop: CASSKQGSNQPQHF. The CDR3 region has the DNA TGTGCCAGCTCTAAACAGGGAAGCAATCAGCCCCAGCATTTT. This chain connects TRBV18 to TRBJ1-5; D is possibly TRBD1 (6 bases). CDR1 is KGHSH, CDR2 LQKENI, per germline. Trimming took off 6 bases at V and 1 base at J, with 10 bases between the two ends. The CDR3 extends over 14 amino acids.

The CDR3 DNA sequence: TGTGCCAGCAGCAGCACAGGGGTCGTCTACGAGCAGTACTTC. Translated, it gives CASSSTGVVYEQYF. The chain couples TRBV7-9 to TRBJ2-7; the match to TRBD1 covers 7 bases. The ends lost 5 bases at V and 3 bases at J; junction bases unmatched: 7. Germline CDR1 SEHNR, CDR2 FQNEAQ (reference sequence). The CDR3 runs to 14 residues.